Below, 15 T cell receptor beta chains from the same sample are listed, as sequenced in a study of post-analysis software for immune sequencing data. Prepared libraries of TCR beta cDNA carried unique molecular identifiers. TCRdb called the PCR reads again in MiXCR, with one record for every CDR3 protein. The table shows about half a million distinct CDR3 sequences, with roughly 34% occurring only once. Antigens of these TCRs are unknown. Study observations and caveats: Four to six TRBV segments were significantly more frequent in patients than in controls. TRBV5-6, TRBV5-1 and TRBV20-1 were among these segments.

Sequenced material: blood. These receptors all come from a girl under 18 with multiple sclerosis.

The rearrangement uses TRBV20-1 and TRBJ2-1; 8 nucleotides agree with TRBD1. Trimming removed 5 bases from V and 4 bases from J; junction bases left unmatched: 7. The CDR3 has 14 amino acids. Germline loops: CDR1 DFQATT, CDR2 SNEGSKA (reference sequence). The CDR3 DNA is TGCAGTGCTCGACAGGGGTCCGGGTACAATGAGCAGTTCTTC. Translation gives CSARQGSGYNEQFF.

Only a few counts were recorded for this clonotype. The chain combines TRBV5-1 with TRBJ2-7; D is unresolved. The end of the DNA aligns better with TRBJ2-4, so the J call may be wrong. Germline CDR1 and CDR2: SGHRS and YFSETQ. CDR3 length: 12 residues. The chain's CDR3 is CASSLNLDIQYF. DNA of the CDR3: TGCGCCAGCAGCTTGAACCTGGACATTCAGTACTTC.

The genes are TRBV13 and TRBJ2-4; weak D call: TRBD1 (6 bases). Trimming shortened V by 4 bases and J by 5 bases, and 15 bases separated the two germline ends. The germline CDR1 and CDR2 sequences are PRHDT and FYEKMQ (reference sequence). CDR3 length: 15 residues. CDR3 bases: TGTGCCAGCAGCTCTTTAACAGGGCCCGAAAACATTCAGTACTTC. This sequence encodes CASSSLTGPENIQYF.

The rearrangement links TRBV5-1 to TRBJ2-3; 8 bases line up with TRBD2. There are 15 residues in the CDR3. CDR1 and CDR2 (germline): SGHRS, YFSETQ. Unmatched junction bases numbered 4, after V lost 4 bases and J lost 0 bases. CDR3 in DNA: TGCGCCAGCAGCCCTGAGCGGGGGAGCACAGATACGCAGTATTTT. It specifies CASSPERGSTDTQYF. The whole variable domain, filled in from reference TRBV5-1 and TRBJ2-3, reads KAGVTQTPRYLIKTRGQQVTLSCSPISGHRSVSWYQQTPGQGLQFLFEYFSETQRNKGNFPGRFSGRQFSNSRSEMNVSTLELGDSALYLCASSPERGSTDTQYFGPGTRLTVL.

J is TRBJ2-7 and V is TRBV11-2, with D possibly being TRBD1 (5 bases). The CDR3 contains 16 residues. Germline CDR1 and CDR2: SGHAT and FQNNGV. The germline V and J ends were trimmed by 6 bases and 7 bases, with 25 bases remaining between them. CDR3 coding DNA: TGTGCCAGCAGTCAAGGACCCTCTCCAGGGCACAATGAGCAGTACTTC. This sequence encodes CASSQGPSPGHNEQYF.

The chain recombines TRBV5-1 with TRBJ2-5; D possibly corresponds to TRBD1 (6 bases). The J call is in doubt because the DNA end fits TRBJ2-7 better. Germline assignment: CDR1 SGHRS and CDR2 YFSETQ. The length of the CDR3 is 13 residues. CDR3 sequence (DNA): TGCGCCACCAGAGGAACAGGGTCCTACGAGCAGTACTTC. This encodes CATRGTGSYEQYF.

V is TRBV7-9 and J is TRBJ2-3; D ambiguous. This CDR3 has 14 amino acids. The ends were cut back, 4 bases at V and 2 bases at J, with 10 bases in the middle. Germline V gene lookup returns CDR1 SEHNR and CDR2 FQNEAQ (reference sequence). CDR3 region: CASSSWGPTDTQYF. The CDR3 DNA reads TGTGCCAGCAGCTCCTGGGGTCCCACAGATACGCAGTATTTT.

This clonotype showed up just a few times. As DNA, the CDR3 is TGTGCCACCAGCACCCGGGACGGCAACACTGAAGCTTTCTTT. This translates into CATSTRDGNTEAFF. This sequence joins TRBV15 and TRBJ1-1, with D perhaps TRBD1 (5 bases). The V end was cut by 4 bases, the J end by 2 bases, with 11 bases between. The CDR3 has 14 amino acids. The V gene's germline CDR1 is LNHNV and CDR2 YYDKDF (reference sequence).

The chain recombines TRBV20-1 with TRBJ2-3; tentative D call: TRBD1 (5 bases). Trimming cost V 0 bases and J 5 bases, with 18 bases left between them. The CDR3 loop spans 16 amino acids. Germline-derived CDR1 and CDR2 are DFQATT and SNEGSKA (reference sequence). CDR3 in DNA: TGCAGTGCTAGAGAATCGTCAGGGAAAAGCGTAGATACGCAGTATTTT. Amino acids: CSARESSGKSVDTQYF.

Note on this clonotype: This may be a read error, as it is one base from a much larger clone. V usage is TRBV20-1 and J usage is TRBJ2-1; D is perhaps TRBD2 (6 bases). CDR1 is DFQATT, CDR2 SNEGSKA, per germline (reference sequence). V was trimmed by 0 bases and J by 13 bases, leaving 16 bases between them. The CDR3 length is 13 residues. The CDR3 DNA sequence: TGCAGTGCTAGAGATCCAACGGGGGAGACCCAGTTCTTC. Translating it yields CSARDPTGETQFF.

CDR3 in DNA: TGTGCCAGCAGCTCTTATTACGGTGCAGGACAGGGGTACAATGAGCAGTACTTC. Translating gives CASSSYYGAGQGYNEQYF. This chain connects TRBV11-2 to TRBJ2-5; 9 nucleotides match TRBD1. Germline V gene sequence: CDR1 SGHAT, CDR2 FQNNGV. V was clipped by 4 bases and J by 11 bases; unmatched bases: 23. The CDR3 is 18 residues long.

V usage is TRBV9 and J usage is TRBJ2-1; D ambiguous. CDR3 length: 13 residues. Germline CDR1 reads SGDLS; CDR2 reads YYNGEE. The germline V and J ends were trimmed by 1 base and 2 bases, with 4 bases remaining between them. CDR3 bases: TGTGCCAGCAGCGTAAGTCCCTACAATGAGCAGTTCTTC. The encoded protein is CASSVSPYNEQFF.

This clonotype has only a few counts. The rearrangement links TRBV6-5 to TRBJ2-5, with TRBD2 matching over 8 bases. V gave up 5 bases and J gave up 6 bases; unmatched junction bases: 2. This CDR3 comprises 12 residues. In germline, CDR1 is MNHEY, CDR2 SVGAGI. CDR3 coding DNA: TGTGCCAGCAGTCGCGGGAGGCAGACCCAGTACTTC. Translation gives CASSRGRQTQYF.

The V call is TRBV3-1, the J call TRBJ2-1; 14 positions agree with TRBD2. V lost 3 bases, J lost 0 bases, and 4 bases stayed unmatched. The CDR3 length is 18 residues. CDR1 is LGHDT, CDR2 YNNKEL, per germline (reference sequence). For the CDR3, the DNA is TGTGCCAGCAGCCATGCTGGGACTAGCGGGAGCTCCTACAATGAGCAGTTCTTC. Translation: CASSHAGTSGSSYNEQFF.

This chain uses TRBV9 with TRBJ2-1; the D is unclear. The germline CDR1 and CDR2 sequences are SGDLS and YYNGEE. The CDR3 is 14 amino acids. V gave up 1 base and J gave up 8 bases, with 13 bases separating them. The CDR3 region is CASSVSSDMYEQFF. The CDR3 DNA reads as TGTGCCAGCAGCGTATCGTCGGATATGTATGAGCAGTTCTTC.